This T cell receptor beta chain was profiled in a study of beta chain features in type 1 diabetes. General study findings and limits: The question left open here concerned HLA type influencing TCRB rearrangement. Across patients, naive, central memory and Treg TCRB repertoires exhibited apparently greater similarity than was observed across healthy donors. Moderate but significant shortening of TCRB CDR3s was recorded in all four CD4+ subsets from Type 1 diabetes patients.

This clone showed up just once. As yet, its antigen is unknown. The study reverse transcribed the entire isolated RNA, so it sequenced expressed TCRB transcripts. Method: immunoSEQ multiplex PCR; TCRdb's copy keeps in-frame clones and lacks some. The top ten clones hold 1% to 1.5% of a sample with about 150,000 clones, under 11% of them seen once. Each of the CD4+ naive, central memory, regulatory and stem cell-like memory populations was sorted via CD45RO/CCR7/CD25/CD127/CD95/CD27. The sequencing sample was made of naive CD4+ T cells from blood. This clonotype was sampled from a man younger than 30 in good health.

CDR3 sequence reads: CASSWTDTYEQYF. The CDR3 DNA sequence: TGTGCCAGCAGTTGGACAGACACCTACGAGCAGTACTTC. This chain connects TRBV6-6 to TRBJ2-7; tentatively, D is TRBD1 (6 bases). Germline loops: CDR1 MNHNY, CDR2 SVGAGI (reference sequence). Trimming took 4 bases from V and 2 from J, leaving 9 bases between them. The CDR3 extends over 13 amino acids.